The clone carrying this T cell receptor (beta chain) was recorded at least ten times. This specimen comes from a study of T-cell reconstitution after alpha-beta-depleted transplantation in children. Construction of the TCRbeta library involved unique molecular identifiers. TCRdb called the PCR reads again in MiXCR, with one record for every CDR3 protein. The sample has under 140,000 distinct CDR3 sequences; 10% are singletons. The sample was PBMCs from the stem cell graft donor, taken from the stem cell graft. This receptor was identified in a human donor who donated a stem cell graft to a child with acute lymphoblastic leukemia.

The CDR3 region is CASSIAAGTLGNEQFF. DNA for the CDR3: TGTGCCAGCAGCATTGCAGCAGGGACGCTCGGCAATGAGCAGTTCTTC. This chain joins TRBV7-9 and TRBJ2-1; D is possibly TRBD1 or TRBD2 (5 bases each). CDR3 length: 16 residues. The V end was cut by 5 bases, the J end by 6 bases, with 20 bases between. Per germline, CDR1 SEHNR and CDR2 FQNEAQ (reference sequence).